This T cell receptor beta chain stems from a study of cytomegalovirus exposure and HLA in healthy donors. Note on this clone: Its antigen is as yet unknown.

Sequencing was performed with immunoSEQ multiplex PCR; in TCRdb, only in-frame clones are kept and a portion is missing. The sample gives tens of thousands of clones, about 92% of which show up once; 0.65% to 0.7% is in the top ten. This CDR3 has 13 residues. The germline V and J ends were trimmed by 5 bases and 2 bases, with 9 bases remaining between them. CDR1 MNHEY and CDR2 SVGAGI come from the germline V gene. Broader study findings: In vitro data verified three CMV-associated chains as specific for CMV antigens. Despite most TCR sequences being rare, some public TCRs occurred in many donors. First-cohort TCR clusters tended to co-occur in the approximately 110 validation repertoires, a later analysis found.

The source material was PBMCs. The chain employs TRBV6-5 and TRBJ1-2, with a weak D call TRBD1 (6 bases). The sequence was obtained from a man younger than 35 in good health and CMV-seronegative. The chain's CDR3 is CASSRTENYGYTF. The CDR3 bases are TGTGCCAGCAGTCGGACAGAAAACTATGGCTACACCTTC.